Listed here are 21 T cell receptor beta chains from one sample, sequenced in a study of identical twins. MiXCR, applied by TCRdb to the 5' RACE reads, yields one record per CDR3 protein. The sample holds 400,000 or so distinct CDR3 sequences, roughly 9% seen once. Sequenced input: naive T cells sorted from blood. These receptors all stem from a woman aged 45-65 years in good health.

This clonotype was picked up many times. The chain couples TRBV24-1 to TRBJ2-2; D is unclear. Trimming cost V 5 bases and J 4 bases, with 10 bases left between them. The CDR3 loop spans 14 amino acids. Germline V lookup: CDR1 KGHDR, CDR2 SFDVKD. This chain's CDR3 is CATSVTVGTGELFF. Here the CDR3 DNA reads TGTGCCACCAGTGTCACAGTAGGCACCGGGGAGCTGTTTTTT.

This clonotype showed up just a few times. The rearrangement links TRBV12-3 or TRBV12-4 to TRBJ1-4, with D unresolved. The CDR3 covers 15 residues. Trimming stripped 6 bases from V and 4 bases from J, with 15 bases between. The CDR3, as DNA: TGTGCCAGCAGATCTATAGGGATGGGTAATGAAAAACTGTTTTTT. Encoded protein: CASRSIGMGNEKLFF.

The rearrangement links TRBV4-1 to TRBJ2-5; TRBD2 aligns across 7 bases. V trimming: 4 bases; J trimming: 4 bases; junction bases outside the gene matches: 9. In germline, CDR1 is MGHRA, CDR2 YSYEKL. The CDR3 has 15 amino acids. This CDR3 reads CASSPESLAGETQYF. As DNA, the CDR3 is TGCGCCAGCAGCCCAGAAAGTTTAGCGGGAGAGACCCAGTACTTC.

This clonotype turned up a few times. The J gene is TRBJ2-3, the V gene TRBV4-1, with D perhaps being TRBD1 or TRBD2 (5 bases each). The CDR3 length is 16 residues. The V end lost 1 base, the J end lost 1 base, and 12 bases lay between the germline ends. The germline CDR1 and CDR2 sequences are MGHRA and YSYEKL. The CDR3: CASSQGGGPGTDTQYF. The DNA of the CDR3 is TGCGCCAGCAGCCAAGGGGGCGGGCCGGGCACAGATACGCAGTATTTT.

The chain joins TRBV6-6 to TRBJ2-1; D call uncertain. CDR1 MNHNY and CDR2 SVGAGI come from the germline V gene (reference sequence). V shed 6 bases and J shed 7 bases, with 10 bases lying between them. There are 12 residues in the CDR3. CDR3 protein: CASSVKGNEQFF. DNA for the CDR3: TGTGCCAGCAGCGTTAAAGGAAATGAGCAGTTCTTC.

This clonotype was seen at least ten times. V and J are TRBV6-5 and TRBJ2-2; the D call may be TRBD1 or TRBD2 (6 bases each). The ends were cut back, 0 bases at V and 0 bases at J, with 14 bases in the middle. CDR1 and CDR2 from the germline V gene are MNHEY and SVGAGI. The CDR3 is 18 amino acids. This CDR3 reads CASSYSRDTYSNTGELFF. The CDR3 coding sequence is TGTGCCAGCAGTTACTCGCGGGACACCTATTCGAACACCGGGGAGCTGTTTTTT.

The table lists this clonotype with many counts. The J gene is TRBJ2-1, the V gene TRBV24-1; a possible D gene is TRBD2 (6 bases). In germline, CDR1 is KGHDR, CDR2 SFDVKD. This CDR3 contains 14 residues. The ends were cut back, 4 bases at V and 11 bases at J, with 17 bases in the middle. CDR3 DNA: TGTGCCACCAGTGAGGCCAGAGGGAGGAATCAGCAGTTCTTC. This translates into CATSEARGRNQQFF.

This clonotype appeared a few times. This chain's CDR3 is CASSATVYYGYTF. In DNA form, the CDR3 reads TGTGCCAGCAGCGCTACAGTGTACTATGGCTACACCTTC. The chain is built from TRBV7-9 and TRBJ1-2; no definite D call. The germline gives CDR1 SEHNR, CDR2 FQNEAQ (reference sequence). Between the trimmed V and J ends, which lost 5 bases and 3 bases, there was a span of 10 bases. CDR3 length equals 13 residues.

This clonotype was counted a few times. The V and J genes are TRBV5-4 and TRBJ2-1; maybe TRBD2 (6 bases). Trimming shortened V by 0 bases and J by 5 bases, and 15 bases separated the two germline ends. The CDR3 contains 16 residues. The V gene's germline CDR1 is SGHNT and CDR2 YYREEE (reference sequence). The CDR3: CASSLARRGSHNEQFF. The CDR3 DNA follows: TGTGCCAGCAGCTTGGCCCGGCGGGGTAGTCACAATGAGCAGTTCTTC.

The chain joins TRBV6-5 to TRBJ2-6, with 12 bases matching TRBD1. The CDR3 totals 19 residues. Germline V CDR1 and CDR2: MNHEY, SVGAGI. Losses at the gene ends were 1 base for V and 2 bases for J; bases not matched to a gene: 6. Written as DNA, the CDR3 is TGTGCCAGCAGTTACTTAAAGGGACAGGGGGCAACTGGGGCCAACGTCCTGACTTTC. Translation gives CASSYLKGQGATGANVLTF.

The CDR3: CASSFSGTGIAGETQYF. CDR3 nucleotide sequence: TGCGCCAGCAGCTTTTCCGGGACGGGCATTGCGGGGGAGACCCAGTACTTC. The chain joins TRBV5-1 to TRBJ2-5; tentatively, D is TRBD2 (6 bases). This CDR3 spans 17 amino acids. Germline values: CDR1 SGHRS, CDR2 YFSETQ. Between the trimmed V and J ends, which lost 2 bases and 5 bases, there was a span of 22 bases.

Ten or more counts support this clonotype. The V gene is TRBV29-1, the J gene TRBJ1-1; D not resolved. Germline CDR1 reads SQVTM; CDR2 reads ANQGSEA. The ends were cut back, 4 bases at V and 1 base at J, with 4 bases in the middle. The CDR3 is 11 amino acids. The CDR3 spells CSVVGNTEAFF. The CDR3 DNA reads TGCAGCGTTGTAGGGAACACTGAAGCTTTCTTT.

This clonotype was seen many times. The chain uses TRBV6-2 or TRBV6-3 and TRBJ1-5; D perhaps matches TRBD1 (5 bases). Germline CDR1 is MNHEY and CDR2 is SVGEGT. The CDR3 length is 15 residues. The V gene lost 1 base and the J gene lost 4 bases, with 11 bases spanning the gap. CDR3 region: CASSYFRGGNQPQHF. The CDR3 DNA is TGTGCCAGCAGTTACTTCCGGGGGGGGAATCAGCCCCAGCATTTT.

In its sample, this clonotype was seen a few times. The rearrangement links TRBV20-1 to TRBJ2-3; no clear D. V lost 2 bases and J 8 bases, leaving 14 bases between the germline ends. The germline gives CDR1 DFQATT, CDR2 SNEGSKA (reference sequence). This CDR3 contains 13 residues. The CDR3 loop is CSARTWLWVTQYF. CDR3 nucleotides: TGCAGTGCTAGAACCTGGCTATGGGTTACGCAGTATTTT.

Only a few counts were recorded for this clonotype. The chain couples TRBV11-2 to TRBJ2-3, with 7 bases identical to TRBD2. The germline V gene has CDR1 SGHAT and CDR2 FQNNGV. The CDR3 sequence is 15 residues long. V trimming: 5 bases; J trimming: 0 bases; junction bases outside the gene matches: 5. Written as DNA, the CDR3 is TGTGCCAGCAGCCATGGACTAGGGAGCACAGATACGCAGTATTTT. This translates into CASSHGLGSTDTQYF.

In its sample, this clonotype was seen many times. This chain links TRBV12-3 or TRBV12-4 with TRBJ2-5; D remains ambiguous. V lost 6 bases, J lost 0 bases, and 17 bases lay in between. The CDR3 extends over 16 amino acids. CDR3 bases: TGTGCCAGCAGCCCCCGTGTAACGGCGTACCAAGAGACCCAGTACTTC. This translates into CASSPRVTAYQETQYF.

This clonotype was found many times. The chain links TRBV20-1 to TRBJ1-2, with 7 positions matching TRBD1. Per the germline V gene, CDR1 is DFQATT and CDR2 is SNEGSKA (reference sequence). This CDR3 region has 18 residues. Germline trimming cut 0 bases from V and 2 bases from J; bases unmatched to any gene: 15. The CDR3 sequence is CSARDYRGDRDHNYGYTF. In nucleotides, the CDR3 is TGCAGTGCTAGAGATTATAGAGGAGACAGGGACCACAACTATGGCTACACCTTC.

This clonotype was observed a handful of times. The rearrangement uses TRBV29-1 and TRBJ2-1, with 13 bases matching TRBD2. The CDR3 runs to 16 residues. V trimming: 6 bases; J trimming: 4 bases; junction bases outside the gene matches: 9. The V gene's germline CDR1 is SQVTM and CDR2 ANQGSEA. This CDR3 is CSVVSGGLAGYNEQFF. CDR3 nucleotide sequence: TGCAGCGTAGTTTCGGGGGGACTAGCGGGGTACAATGAGCAGTTCTTC.

J is TRBJ2-2 and V is TRBV5-1; 12 bases align to TRBD2. The CDR3 runs to 16 residues. J gave up 7 bases and V 3 bases, and 7 bases lay outside the gene matches. Germline V CDR1 and CDR2: SGHRS, YFSETQ. The DNA for the CDR3 is TGCGCCAGCAGCTCGAGGACTAGCGGGACGAGCGGGGAGCTGTTTTTT. Its translation is CASSSRTSGTSGELFF. The full variable domain, in which reference TRBV5-1 and TRBJ2-2 provide the parts outside the CDR3, is KAGVTQTPRYLIKTRGQQVTLSCSPISGHRSVSWYQQTPGQGLQFLFEYFSETQRNKGNFPGRFSGRQFSNSRSEMNVSTLELGDSALYLCASSSRTSGTSGELFFGEGSRLTVL.

The chain couples TRBV27 to TRBJ1-3; D ambiguous. From germline, CDR1 is MNHEY and CDR2 SMNVEV (reference sequence). V was trimmed by 3 bases and J by 3 bases, leaving 9 bases between them. The length of the CDR3 is 14 residues. In DNA, the CDR3 is TGTGCCAGCAGTTTCGGGCCGTTTGGAAACACCATATATTTT. Its translation is CASSFGPFGNTIYF.

V usage is TRBV2 and J usage is TRBJ2-4; 7 bases are a match to TRBD1. Germline V gives CDR1 SNHLY, CDR2 FYNNEI. V shed 6 bases, J shed 0 bases, and the junction held 5 bases outside the gene matches. The length of the CDR3 is 15 residues. The chain's CDR3 is CASRDRVIAKNIQYF. In nucleotides, the CDR3 is TGTGCCAGCAGAGACAGGGTTATAGCCAAAAACATTCAGTACTTC.